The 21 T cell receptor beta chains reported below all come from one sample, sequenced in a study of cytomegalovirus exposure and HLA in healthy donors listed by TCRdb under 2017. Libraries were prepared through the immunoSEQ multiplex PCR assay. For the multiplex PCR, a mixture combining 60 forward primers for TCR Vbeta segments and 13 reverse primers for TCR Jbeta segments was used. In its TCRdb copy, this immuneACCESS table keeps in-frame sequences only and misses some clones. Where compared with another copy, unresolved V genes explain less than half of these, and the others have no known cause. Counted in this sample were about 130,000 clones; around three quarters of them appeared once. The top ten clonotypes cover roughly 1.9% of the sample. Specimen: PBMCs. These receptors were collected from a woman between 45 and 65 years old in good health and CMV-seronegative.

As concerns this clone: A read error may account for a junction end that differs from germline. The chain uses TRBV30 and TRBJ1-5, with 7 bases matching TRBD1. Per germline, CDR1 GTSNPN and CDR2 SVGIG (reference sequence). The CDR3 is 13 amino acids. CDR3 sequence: CAWKVGGRGPQNF. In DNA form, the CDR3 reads TGTGCCTGGAAGGTAGGGGGCCGGGGGCCCCAGAATTTT.

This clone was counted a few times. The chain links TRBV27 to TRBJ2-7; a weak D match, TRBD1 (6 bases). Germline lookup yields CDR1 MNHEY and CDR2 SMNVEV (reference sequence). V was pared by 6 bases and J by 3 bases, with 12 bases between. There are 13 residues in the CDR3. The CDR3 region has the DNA TGTGCCAGCAGATCCCGGGACAACTACGAGCAGTACTTC. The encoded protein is CASRSRDNYEQYF.

For the CDR3, the DNA is TGTGCCAGCAGTTCAGACAGATCACTCTACACCTTC. Translated: CASSSDRSLYTF. The chain is built from TRBV28 and TRBJ1-2; tentative D call: TRBD1 (5 bases). The germline V and J ends were trimmed by 4 bases and 10 bases, with 13 bases remaining between them. The V gene's germline CDR1 is MDHEN and CDR2 SYDVKM. This CDR3 region has 12 residues.

Here the CDR3 reads CASSRSRTGVGNYGYTF. DNA of the CDR3: TGTGCCAGCAGTCGCTCCCGGACAGGGGTGGGTAACTATGGCTACACCTTC. V is TRBV27 and J is TRBJ1-2; 9 bases line up with TRBD1. There are 17 residues in the CDR3. Trimming cost V 5 bases and J 1 base; bases outside gene matches: 11. Germline V gives CDR1 MNHEY, CDR2 SMNVEV (reference sequence).

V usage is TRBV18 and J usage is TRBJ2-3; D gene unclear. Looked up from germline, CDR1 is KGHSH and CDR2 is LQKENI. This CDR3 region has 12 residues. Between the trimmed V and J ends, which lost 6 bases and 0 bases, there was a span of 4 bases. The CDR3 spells CASSGSTDTQYF. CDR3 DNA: TGTGCCAGCTCCGGTAGCACAGATACGCAGTATTTT.

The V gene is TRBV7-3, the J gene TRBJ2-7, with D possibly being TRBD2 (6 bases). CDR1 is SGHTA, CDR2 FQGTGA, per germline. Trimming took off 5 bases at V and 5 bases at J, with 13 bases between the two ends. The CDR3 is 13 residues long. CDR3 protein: CASSPDTGDEQYF. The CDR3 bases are TGTGCCAGCAGCCCGGACACGGGAGACGAGCAGTACTTC.

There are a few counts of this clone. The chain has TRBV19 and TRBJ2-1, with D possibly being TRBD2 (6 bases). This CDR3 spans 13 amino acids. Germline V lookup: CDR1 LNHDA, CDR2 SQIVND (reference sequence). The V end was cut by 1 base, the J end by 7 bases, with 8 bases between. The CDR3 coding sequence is TGTGCCAGTAGTATAGGGACTAATAATGAGCAGTTCTTC. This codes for CASSIGTNNEQFF.

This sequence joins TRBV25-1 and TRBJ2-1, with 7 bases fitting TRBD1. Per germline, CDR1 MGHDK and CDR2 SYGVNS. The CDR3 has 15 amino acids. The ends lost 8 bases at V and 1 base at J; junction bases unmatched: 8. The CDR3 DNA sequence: TGTGCCAGCCTCAGACAGGGATCGTCCTACAATGAGCAGTTCTTC. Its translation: CASLRQGSSYNEQFF.

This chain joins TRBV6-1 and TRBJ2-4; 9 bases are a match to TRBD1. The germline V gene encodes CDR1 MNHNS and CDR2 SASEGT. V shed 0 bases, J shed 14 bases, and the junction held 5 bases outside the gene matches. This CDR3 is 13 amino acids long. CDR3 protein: CASSEAGGTGKYF. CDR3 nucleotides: TGTGCCAGCAGTGAAGCAGGAGGGACAGGGAAGTACTTC.

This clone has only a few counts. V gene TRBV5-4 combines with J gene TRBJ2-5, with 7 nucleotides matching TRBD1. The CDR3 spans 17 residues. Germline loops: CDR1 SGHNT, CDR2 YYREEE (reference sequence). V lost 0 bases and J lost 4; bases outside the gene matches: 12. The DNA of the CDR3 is TGTGCCAGCAGCTTGGCCGGGGCGAGGGGGCAGGGAGAGACCCAGTACTTC. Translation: CASSLAGARGQGETQYF.

CDR3 nucleotide sequence: TGTGCCAGCACCCAACCAGGCCAGTATAGCAATCAGCCCCAGCATTTT. It yields the protein CASTQPGQYSNQPQHF. The chain has TRBV28 and TRBJ1-5; no clear D. Germline assignment: CDR1 MDHEN and CDR2 SYDVKM. The CDR3 is 16 residues long. V was pared by 7 bases and J by 0 bases, with 16 bases between.

The chain's CDR3 is CASSPMMGPRTGELFF. CDR3 nucleotides: TGTGCCAGCAGCCCAATGATGGGGCCGCGCACCGGGGAGCTGTTTTTT. The chain joins TRBV7-3 to TRBJ2-2; tentatively, D is TRBD1 (5 bases). The V end lost 5 bases, the J end lost 4 bases, and 17 bases lay between the germline ends. Germline CDR1 is SGHTA and CDR2 is FQGTGA. The CDR3 totals 16 residues.

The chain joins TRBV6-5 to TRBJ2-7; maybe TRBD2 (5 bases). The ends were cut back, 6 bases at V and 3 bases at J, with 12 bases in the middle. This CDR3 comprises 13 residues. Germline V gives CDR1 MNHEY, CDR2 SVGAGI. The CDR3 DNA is TGTGCCAGCAGCAGGACTGCCCGCTACGAGCAGTACTTC. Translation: CASSRTARYEQYF.

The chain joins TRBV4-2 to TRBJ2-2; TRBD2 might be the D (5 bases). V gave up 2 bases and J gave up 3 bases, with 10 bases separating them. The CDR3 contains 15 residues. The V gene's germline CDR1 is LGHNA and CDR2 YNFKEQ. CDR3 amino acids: CASSQSFGDTGELFF. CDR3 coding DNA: TGTGCCAGCAGCCAATCGTTCGGGGACACCGGGGAGCTGTTTTTT.

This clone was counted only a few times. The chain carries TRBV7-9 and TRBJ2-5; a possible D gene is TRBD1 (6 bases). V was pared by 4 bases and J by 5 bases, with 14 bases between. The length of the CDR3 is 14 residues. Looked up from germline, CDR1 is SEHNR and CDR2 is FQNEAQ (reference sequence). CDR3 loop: CASSYRVGLETQYF. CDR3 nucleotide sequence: TGTGCCAGCAGCTACAGGGTAGGCTTGGAGACCCAGTACTTC.

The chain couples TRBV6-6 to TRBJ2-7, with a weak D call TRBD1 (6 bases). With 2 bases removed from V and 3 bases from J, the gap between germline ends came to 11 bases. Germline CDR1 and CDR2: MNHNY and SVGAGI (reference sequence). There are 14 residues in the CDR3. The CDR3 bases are TGTGCCAGCAGTTACCAGGGACACTACTACGAGCAGTACTTC. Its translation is CASSYQGHYYEQYF.

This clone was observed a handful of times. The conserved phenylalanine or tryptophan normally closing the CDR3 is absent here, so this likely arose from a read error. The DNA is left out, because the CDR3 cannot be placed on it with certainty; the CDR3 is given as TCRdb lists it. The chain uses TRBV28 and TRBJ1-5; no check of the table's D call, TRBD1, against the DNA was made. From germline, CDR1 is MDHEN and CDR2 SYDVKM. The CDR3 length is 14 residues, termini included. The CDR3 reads CASRRQGSSPSIYL.

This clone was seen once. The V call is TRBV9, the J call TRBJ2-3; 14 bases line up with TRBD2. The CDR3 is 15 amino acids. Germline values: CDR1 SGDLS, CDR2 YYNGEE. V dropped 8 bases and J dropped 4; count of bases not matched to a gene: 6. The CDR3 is CARGLAGVRADTQYF. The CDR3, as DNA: TGTGCCAGGGGACTAGCGGGAGTTAGGGCAGATACGCAGTATTTT.

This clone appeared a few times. The CDR3: CASRPTGPNTEAFF. The CDR3 coding sequence is TGTGCCAGCAGGCCGACAGGGCCGAACACTGAAGCTTTCTTT. The genes are TRBV6-5 and TRBJ1-1; TRBD1 matches at 7 bases. Trimming took 6 bases from V and 1 from J; bases not matched to a gene: 5. CDR3 length equals 14 residues. Germline CDR1 is MNHEY and CDR2 is SVGAGI.

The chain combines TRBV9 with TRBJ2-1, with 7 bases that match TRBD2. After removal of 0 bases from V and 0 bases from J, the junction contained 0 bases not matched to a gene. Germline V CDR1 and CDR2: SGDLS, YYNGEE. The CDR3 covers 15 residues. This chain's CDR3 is CASSVVAGSYNEQFF. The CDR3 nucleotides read TGTGCCAGCAGCGTAGTAGCGGGCTCCTACAATGAGCAGTTCTTC. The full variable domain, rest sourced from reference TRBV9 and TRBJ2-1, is DSGVTQTPKHLITATGQRVTLRCSPRSGDLSVYWYQQSLDQGLQFLIQYYNGEERAKGNILERFSAQQFPDLHSELNLSSLELGDSALYFCASSVVAGSYNEQFFGPGTRLTVL.

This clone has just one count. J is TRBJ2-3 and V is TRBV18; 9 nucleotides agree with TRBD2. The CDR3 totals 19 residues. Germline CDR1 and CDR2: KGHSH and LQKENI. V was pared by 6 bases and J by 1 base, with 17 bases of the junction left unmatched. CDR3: CASSPIAGVPVTGTDTQYF. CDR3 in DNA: TGTGCCAGCTCGCCAATAGCGGGAGTTCCAGTTACTGGCACAGATACGCAGTATTTT. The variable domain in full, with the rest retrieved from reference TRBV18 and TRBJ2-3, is NAGVMQNPRHLVRRRGQEARLRCSPMKGHSHVYWYRQLPEEGLKFMVYLQKENIIDESGMPKERFSAEFPKEGPSILRIQQVVRGDSAAYFCASSPIAGVPVTGTDTQYFGPGTRLTVL.